The present T cell receptor (beta chain) was sequenced within a study of Tregs in tolerant kidney transplant recipients. Study results and limitations: Validation in larger populations is needed because few patients were studied.

Thawed PBMCs were FACS-sorted into unstimulated CD4+CD25+CD127- regulatory T cells, CD4+CD25- non-regulatory cells, CD4 and CD8 cells. As regards this clone: Its antigen is not known.

Clones were read by immunoSEQ multiplex PCR, and TCRdb kept only the in-frame ones, dropping some. The sample consists of 90,000 or so clones, around 94% of them appearing once. This CDR3 contains 16 residues. V shed 5 bases and J 3 bases; nucleotides not matched to a gene: 11. Germline CDR1 MNHEY, CDR2 SMNVEV (reference sequence). This TCR came from a human donor in good health. The chain uses TRBV27 and TRBJ2-5, with TRBD2 matching over 8 bases. What was sequenced was CD8+ T cells from blood. The CDR3 nucleotides read TGTGCCAGCAGTCTATTAGCCCTCGGGGGGGAAGAGACCCAGTACTTC. This codes for CASSLLALGGEETQYF.